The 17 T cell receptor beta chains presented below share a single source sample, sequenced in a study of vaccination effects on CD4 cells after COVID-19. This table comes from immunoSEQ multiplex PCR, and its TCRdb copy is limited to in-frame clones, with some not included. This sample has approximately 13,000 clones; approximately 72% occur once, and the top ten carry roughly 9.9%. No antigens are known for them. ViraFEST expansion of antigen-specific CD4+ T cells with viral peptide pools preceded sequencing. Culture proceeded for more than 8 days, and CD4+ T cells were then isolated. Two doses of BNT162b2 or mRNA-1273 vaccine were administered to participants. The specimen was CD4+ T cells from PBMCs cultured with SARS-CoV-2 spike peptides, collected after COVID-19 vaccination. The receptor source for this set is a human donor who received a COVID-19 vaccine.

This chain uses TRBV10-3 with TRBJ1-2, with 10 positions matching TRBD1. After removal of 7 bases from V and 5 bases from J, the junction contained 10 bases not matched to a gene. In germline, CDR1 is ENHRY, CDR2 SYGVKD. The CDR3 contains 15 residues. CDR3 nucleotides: TGTGCCATCACCGATCCCGGGACAGGGGTATATGGCTACACCTTC. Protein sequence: CAITDPGTGVYGYTF.

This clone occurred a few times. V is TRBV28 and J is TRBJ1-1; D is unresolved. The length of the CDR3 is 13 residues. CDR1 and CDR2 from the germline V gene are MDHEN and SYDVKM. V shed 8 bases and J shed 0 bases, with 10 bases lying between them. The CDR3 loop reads CASFGPMNTEAFF. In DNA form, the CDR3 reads TGTGCCAGCTTTGGCCCCATGAACACTGAAGCTTTCTTT.

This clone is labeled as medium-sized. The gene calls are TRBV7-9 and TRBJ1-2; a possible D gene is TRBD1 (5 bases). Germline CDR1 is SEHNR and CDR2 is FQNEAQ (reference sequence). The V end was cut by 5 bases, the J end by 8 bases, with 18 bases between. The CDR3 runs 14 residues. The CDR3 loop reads CASSRTSAGKGYTF. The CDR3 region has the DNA TGTGCCAGCAGCCGGACATCGGCGGGGAAAGGCTACACCTTC.

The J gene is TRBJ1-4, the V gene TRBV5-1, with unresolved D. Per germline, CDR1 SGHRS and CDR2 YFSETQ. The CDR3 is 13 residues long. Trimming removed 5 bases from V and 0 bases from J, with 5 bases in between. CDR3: CASRTATNEKLFF. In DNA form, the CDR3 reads TGCGCCAGCAGGACCGCAACTAATGAAAAACTGTTTTTT. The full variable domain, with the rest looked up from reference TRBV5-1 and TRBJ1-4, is KAGVTQTPRYLIKTRGQQVTLSCSPISGHRSVSWYQQTPGQGLQFLFEYFSETQRNKGNFPGRFSGRQFSNSRSEMNVSTLELGDSALYLCASRTATNEKLFFGSGTQLSVL.

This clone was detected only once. The CDR3 sequence is CASRTSGRARDTQYF. CDR3 coding DNA: TGTGCCAGCAGAACTAGCGGGAGAGCGAGAGATACGCAGTATTTT. This rearrangement joins TRBV6-5 to TRBJ2-3, with TRBD2 identical over 11 bases. Trimming cost V 6 bases and J 5 bases; bases outside gene matches: 7. Per the germline V gene, CDR1 is MNHEY and CDR2 is SVGAGI. There are 15 residues in the CDR3.

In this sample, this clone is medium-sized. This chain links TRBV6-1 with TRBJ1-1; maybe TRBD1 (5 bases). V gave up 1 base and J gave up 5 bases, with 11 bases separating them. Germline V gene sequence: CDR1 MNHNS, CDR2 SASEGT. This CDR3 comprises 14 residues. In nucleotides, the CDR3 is TGTGCCAGCAGTGAAGGGGGGGTTGGAACTGAAGCTTTCTTT. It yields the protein CASSEGGVGTEAFF.

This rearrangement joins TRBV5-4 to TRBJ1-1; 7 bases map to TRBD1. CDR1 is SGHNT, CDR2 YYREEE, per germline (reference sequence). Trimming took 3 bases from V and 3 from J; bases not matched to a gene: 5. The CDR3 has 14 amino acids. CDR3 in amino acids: CASSSPRGDTEAFF. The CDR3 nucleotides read TGTGCCAGCAGCTCGCCCAGGGGGGACACTGAAGCTTTCTTT.

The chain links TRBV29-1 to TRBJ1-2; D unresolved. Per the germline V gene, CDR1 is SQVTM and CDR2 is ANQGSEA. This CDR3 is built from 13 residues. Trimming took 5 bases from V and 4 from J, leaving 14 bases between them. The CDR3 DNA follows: TGCAGCGTTCCCGTGACACGACCCTATGGCTACACCTTC. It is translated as CSVPVTRPYGYTF.

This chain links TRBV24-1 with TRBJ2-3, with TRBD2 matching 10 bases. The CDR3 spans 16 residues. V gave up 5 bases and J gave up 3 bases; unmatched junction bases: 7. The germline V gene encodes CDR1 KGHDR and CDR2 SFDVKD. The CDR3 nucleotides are TGTGCCACCAGTGTCCCGGGACTAGCGAGGACAGATACGCAGTATTTT. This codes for CATSVPGLARTDTQYF.

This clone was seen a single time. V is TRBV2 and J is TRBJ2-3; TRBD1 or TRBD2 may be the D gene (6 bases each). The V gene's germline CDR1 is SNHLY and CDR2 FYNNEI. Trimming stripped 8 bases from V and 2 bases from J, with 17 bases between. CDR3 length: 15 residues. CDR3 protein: CASQKGGTPTDTQYF. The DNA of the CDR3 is TGTGCCAGCCAAAAGGGGGGAACTCCCACAGATACGCAGTATTTT.

CDR3 amino acids: CASSLKGQLAYEQYF. CDR3 coding DNA: TGTGCCAGCAGCTTAAAGGGTCAGCTCGCCTACGAGCAGTACTTC. The chain joins TRBV7-2 to TRBJ2-7, with D unresolved. Germline V gene data show CDR1 as SGHTA and CDR2 as FQGNSA. V lost 2 bases to trimming and J lost 2 bases, with 13 bases between them. The CDR3 is 15 residues long. The full variable domain, rest sourced from reference TRBV7-2 and TRBJ2-7, is GAGVSQSPSNKVTEKGKDVELRCDPISGHTALYWYRQSLGQGLEFLIYFQGNSAPDKSGLPSDRFSAERTGGSVSTLTIQRTQQEDSAVYLCASSLKGQLAYEQYFGPGTRLTVT.

This chain's CDR3 is CASSETGTGVLGEQYF. The CDR3 region has the DNA TGTGCCAGCAGCGAAACCGGGACAGGGGTTTTAGGCGAGCAGTACTTC. This chain links TRBV5-6 with TRBJ2-7; 10 bases map to TRBD1. Germline CDR1 is SGHDT and CDR2 is YYEEEE. This CDR3 comprises 16 residues. V was pared by 4 bases and J by 6 bases, with 13 bases of the junction left unmatched.

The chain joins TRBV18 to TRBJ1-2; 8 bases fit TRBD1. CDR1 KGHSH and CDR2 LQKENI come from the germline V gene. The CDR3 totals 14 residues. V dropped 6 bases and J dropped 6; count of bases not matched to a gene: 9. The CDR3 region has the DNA TGTGCCAGCTCCCATGAGACAGGGGTGAATGGCTACACCTTC. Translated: CASSHETGVNGYTF.

The CDR3 region is CASSFGATNEKLFF. The CDR3 DNA is TGCGCCAGCAGCTTTGGGGCAACTAATGAAAAACTGTTTTTT. The chain is built from TRBV5-1 and TRBJ1-4; no definite D call. Germline V gives CDR1 SGHRS, CDR2 YFSETQ. V was clipped by 2 bases and J by 0 bases, with 5 bases between them. This CDR3 is 14 amino acids long.

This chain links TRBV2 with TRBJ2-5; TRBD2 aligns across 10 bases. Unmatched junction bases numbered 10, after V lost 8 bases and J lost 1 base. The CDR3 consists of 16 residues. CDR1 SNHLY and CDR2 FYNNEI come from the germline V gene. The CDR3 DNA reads TGTGCCAGCCGGAAGGGGCCTAGCGGGGGCCAAGAGACCCAGTACTTC. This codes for CASRKGPSGGQETQYF. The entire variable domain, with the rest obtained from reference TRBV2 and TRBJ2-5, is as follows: EPEVTQTPSHQVTQMGQEVILRCVPISNHLYFYWYRQILGQKVEFLVSFYNNEISEKSEIFDDQFSVERPDGSNFTLKIRSTKLEDSAMYFCASRKGPSGGQETQYFGPGTRLLVL.

In DNA, the CDR3 is TGTGCCAGCACCGTAAGCAGGAAGAACACTGAAGCTTTCTTT. Protein product: CASTVSRKNTEAFF. The V gene is TRBV6-5, the J gene TRBJ1-1; D is uncertain. From germline, CDR1 is MNHEY and CDR2 SVGAGI. This CDR3 contains 14 residues. Between the trimmed V and J ends, which lost 7 bases and 1 base, there was a span of 13 bases.

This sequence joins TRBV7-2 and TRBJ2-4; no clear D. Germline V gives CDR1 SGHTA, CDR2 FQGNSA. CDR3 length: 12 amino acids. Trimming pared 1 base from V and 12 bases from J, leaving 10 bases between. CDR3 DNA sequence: TGTGCCAGCAGCTTAGATGGCAGCTCTCAGTACTTC. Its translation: CASSLDGSSQYF.